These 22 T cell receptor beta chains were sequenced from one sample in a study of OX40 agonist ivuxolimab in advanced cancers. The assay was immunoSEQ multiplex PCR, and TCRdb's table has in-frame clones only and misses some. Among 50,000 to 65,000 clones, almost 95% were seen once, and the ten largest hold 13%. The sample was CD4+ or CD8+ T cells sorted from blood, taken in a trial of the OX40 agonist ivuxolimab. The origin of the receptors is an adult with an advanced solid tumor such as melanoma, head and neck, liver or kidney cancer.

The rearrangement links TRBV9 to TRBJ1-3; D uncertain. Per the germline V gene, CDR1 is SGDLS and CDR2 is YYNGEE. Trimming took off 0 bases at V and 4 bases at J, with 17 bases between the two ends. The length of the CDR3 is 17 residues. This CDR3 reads CASSVATVGLNGNTIYF. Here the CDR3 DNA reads TGTGCCAGCAGCGTAGCTACCGTCGGGCTGAACGGAAACACCATATATTTT.

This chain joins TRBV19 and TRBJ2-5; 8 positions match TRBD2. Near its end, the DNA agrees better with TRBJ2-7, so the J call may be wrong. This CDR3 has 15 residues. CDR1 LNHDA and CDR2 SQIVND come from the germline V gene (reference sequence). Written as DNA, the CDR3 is TGTGCCAGTAGTATAGGGGCGAGCGGGGGATACGAGCAGTACTTC. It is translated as CASSIGASGGYEQYF.

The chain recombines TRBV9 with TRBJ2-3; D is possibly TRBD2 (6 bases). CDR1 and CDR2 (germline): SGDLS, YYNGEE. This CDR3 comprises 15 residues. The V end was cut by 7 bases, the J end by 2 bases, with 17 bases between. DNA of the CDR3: TGTGCCAGCGGCCCCTGGGAGGAATACACAGATACGCAGTATTTT. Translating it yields CASGPWEEYTDTQYF.

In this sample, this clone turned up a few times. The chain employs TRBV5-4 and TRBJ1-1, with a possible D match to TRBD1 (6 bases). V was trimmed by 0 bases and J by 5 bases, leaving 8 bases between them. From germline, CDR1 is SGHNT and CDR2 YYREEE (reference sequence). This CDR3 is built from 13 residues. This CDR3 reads CASSLGRGTEAFF. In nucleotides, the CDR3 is TGTGCCAGCAGCTTGGGCAGGGGTACTGAAGCTTTCTTT.

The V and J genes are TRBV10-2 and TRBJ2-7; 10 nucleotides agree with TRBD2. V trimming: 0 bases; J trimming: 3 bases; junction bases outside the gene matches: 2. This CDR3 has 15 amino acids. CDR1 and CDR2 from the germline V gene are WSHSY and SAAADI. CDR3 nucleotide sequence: TGCGCCAGCAGTGAGTCCGCTAGCGGGAGCTACGAGCAGTACTTC. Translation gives CASSESASGSYEQYF.

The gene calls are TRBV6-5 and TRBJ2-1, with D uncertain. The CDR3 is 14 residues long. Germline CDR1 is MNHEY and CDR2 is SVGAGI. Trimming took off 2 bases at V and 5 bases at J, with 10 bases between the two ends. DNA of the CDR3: TGTGCCAGCAGTTACGGCGCAGTCAACAATGAGCAGTTCTTC. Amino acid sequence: CASSYGAVNNEQFF.

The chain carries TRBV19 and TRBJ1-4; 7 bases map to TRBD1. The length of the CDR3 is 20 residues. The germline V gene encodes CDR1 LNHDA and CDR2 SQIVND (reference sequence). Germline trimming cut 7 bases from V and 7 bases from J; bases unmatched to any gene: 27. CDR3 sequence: CASTQPKTGNARGGGEKLFF. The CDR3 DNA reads TGTGCCAGTACCCAACCGAAGACAGGGAATGCCCGGGGAGGAGGTGAAAAACTGTTTTTT.

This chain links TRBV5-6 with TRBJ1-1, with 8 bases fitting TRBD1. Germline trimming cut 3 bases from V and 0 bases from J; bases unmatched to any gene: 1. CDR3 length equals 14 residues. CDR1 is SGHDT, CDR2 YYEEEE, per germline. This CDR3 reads CASSWGQVNTEAFF. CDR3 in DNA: TGTGCCAGCAGCTGGGGACAGGTGAACACTGAAGCTTTCTTT.

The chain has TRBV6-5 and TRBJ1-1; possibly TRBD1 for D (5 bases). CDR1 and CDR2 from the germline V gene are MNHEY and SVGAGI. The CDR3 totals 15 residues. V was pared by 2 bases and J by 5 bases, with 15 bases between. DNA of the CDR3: TGTGCCAGCAGTTACGGTAGAGGGGCGAGGACTGAAGCTTTCTTT. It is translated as CASSYGRGARTEAFF.

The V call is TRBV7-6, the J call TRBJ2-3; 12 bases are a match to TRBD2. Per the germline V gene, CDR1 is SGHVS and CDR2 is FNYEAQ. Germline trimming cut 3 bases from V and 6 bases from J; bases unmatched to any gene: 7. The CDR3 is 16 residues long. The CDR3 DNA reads TGTGCCAGCAGCTTCCATCCTAGCGGGAGGGTGGATACGCAGTATTTT. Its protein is CASSFHPSGRVDTQYF.

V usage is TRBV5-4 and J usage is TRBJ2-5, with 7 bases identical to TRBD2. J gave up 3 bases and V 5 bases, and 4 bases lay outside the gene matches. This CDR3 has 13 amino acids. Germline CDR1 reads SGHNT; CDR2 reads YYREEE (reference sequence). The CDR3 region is CASRSSGEETQYF. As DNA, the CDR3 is TGTGCCAGCAGATCCAGCGGGGAAGAGACCCAGTACTTC.

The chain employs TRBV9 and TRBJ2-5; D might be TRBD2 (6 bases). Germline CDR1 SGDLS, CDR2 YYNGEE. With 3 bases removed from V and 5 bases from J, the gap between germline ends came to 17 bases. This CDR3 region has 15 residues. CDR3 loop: CASSGGLSPMETQYF. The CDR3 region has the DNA TGTGCCAGCAGCGGGGGACTGTCGCCAATGGAGACCCAGTACTTC. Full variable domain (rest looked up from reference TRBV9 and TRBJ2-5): DSGVTQTPKHLITATGQRVTLRCSPRSGDLSVYWYQQSLDQGLQFLIQYYNGEERAKGNILERFSAQQFPDLHSELNLSSLELGDSALYFCASSGGLSPMETQYFGPGTRLLVL.

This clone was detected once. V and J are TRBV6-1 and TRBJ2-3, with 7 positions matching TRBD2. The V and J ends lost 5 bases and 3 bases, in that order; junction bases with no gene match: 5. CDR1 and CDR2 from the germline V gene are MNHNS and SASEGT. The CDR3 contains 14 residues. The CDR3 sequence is CASSSSGGTDTQYF. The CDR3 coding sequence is TGTGCCAGCAGTAGCTCCGGGGGGACAGATACGCAGTATTTT.

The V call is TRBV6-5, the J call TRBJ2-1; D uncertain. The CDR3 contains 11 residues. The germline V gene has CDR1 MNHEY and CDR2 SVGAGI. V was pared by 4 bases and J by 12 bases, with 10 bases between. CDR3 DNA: TGTGCCAGCAGTTCTGGGTTTGGGCAGTTCTTC. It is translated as CASSSGFGQFF.

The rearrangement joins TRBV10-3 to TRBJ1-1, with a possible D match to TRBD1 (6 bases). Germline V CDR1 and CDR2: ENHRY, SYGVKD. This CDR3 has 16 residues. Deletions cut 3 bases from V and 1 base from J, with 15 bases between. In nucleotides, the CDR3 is TGTGCCATCAGTGAAGGGGGGGGGTTTTCGAACACTGAAGCTTTCTTT. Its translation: CAISEGGGFSNTEAFF.

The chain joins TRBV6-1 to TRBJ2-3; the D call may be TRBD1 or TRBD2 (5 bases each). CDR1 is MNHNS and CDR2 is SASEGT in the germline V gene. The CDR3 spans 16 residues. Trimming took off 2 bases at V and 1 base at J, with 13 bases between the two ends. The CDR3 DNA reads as TGTGCCAGCAGTGAAAACCCCCGAGGGGGCACAGATACGCAGTATTTT. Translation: CASSENPRGGTDTQYF.

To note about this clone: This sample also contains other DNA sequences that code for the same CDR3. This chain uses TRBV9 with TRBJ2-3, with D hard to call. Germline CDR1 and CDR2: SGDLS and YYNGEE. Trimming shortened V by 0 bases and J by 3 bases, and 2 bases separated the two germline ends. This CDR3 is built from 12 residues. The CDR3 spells CASSVGTDTQYF. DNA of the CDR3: TGTGCCAGCAGCGTAGGAACAGATACGCAGTATTTT.

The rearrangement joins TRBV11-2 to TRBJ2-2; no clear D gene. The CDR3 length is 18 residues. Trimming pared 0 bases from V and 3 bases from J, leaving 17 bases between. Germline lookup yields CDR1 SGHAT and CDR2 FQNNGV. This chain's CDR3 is CASSLDQWALFDTGELFF. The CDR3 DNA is TGTGCCAGCAGCTTAGATCAGTGGGCCCTTTTCGACACCGGGGAGCTGTTTTTT.

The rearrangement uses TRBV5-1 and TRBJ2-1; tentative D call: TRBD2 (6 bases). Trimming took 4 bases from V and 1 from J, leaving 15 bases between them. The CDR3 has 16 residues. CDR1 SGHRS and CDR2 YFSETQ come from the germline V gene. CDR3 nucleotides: TGCGCCAGCAGCCCGGAGGGCCTGGGTTCCTACAATGAGCAGTTCTTC. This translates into CASSPEGLGSYNEQFF. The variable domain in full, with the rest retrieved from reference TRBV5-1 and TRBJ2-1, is KAGVTQTPRYLIKTRGQQVTLSCSPISGHRSVSWYQQTPGQGLQFLFEYFSETQRNKGNFPGRFSGRQFSNSRSEMNVSTLELGDSALYLCASSPEGLGSYNEQFFGPGTRLTVL.

The CDR3 sequence is CSVEPVSSYEQYF. DNA of the CDR3: TGCAGCGTTGAACCCGTAAGCTCCTACGAGCAGTACTTC. The rearrangement links TRBV29-1 to TRBJ2-7; D is undetermined. The V end was cut by 2 bases, the J end by 0 bases, with 8 bases between. The CDR3 has 13 amino acids. Germline assignment: CDR1 SQVTM and CDR2 ANQGSEA.

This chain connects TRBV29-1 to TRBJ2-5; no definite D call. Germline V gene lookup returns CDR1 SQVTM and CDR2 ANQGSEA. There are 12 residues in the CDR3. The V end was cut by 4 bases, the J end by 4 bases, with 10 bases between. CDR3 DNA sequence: TGCAGCGTTGGTCCGCTGGGAGAGACCCAGTACTTC. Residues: CSVGPLGETQYF.

CDR3 nucleotides: TGTGCCAGCAGCTTAGCGGGAGCGGATTACGAGCAGTACTTC. Amino acids: CASSLAGADYEQYF. The V and J genes are TRBV7-3 and TRBJ2-7; TRBD2 matches at 7 bases. Germline V gene sequence: CDR1 SGHTA, CDR2 FQGTGA. The CDR3 is 14 residues long. After removal of 2 bases from V and 4 bases from J, the junction contained 5 bases not matched to a gene.